This entry lists 15 T cell receptor beta chains sequenced from one sample in a study of blood T cell repertoires in COVID-19. Assay: immunoSEQ multiplex PCR; the TCRdb copy retains only in-frame clones and omits some. The top ten hold about 4% of the sample, which has roughly 120,000 clones, more than 90% seen once. Sequencing was performed on peripheral blood. These receptors were collected from a man in his forties or fifties with active COVID-19.

The rearrangement links TRBV6-5 to TRBJ2-7; tentatively, D is TRBD2 (6 bases). The CDR3 has 14 amino acids. Trimming stripped 6 bases from V and 0 bases from J, with 12 bases between. Germline-derived CDR1 and CDR2 are MNHEY and SVGAGI. In DNA, the CDR3 is TGTGCCAGCAGCCAGGGACTCAACTCCTACGAGCAGTACTTC. Encoded protein: CASSQGLNSYEQYF.

The chain links TRBV6-2 or TRBV6-3 to TRBJ2-1; D possibly corresponds to TRBD1 (7 bases). The germline V gene encodes CDR1 MNHEY and CDR2 SVGEGT. The CDR3 sequence is 23 residues long. V was trimmed by 6 bases and J by 13 bases, leaving 49 bases between them. The chain's CDR3 is CASRPSPSQGGHTNIAFIALQFF. The CDR3, as DNA: TGTGCCAGCAGACCTTCCCCTTCCCAGGGGGGTCACACCAATATTGCTTTTATCGCTCTTCAGTTCTTC.

The V call is TRBV6-5, the J call TRBJ2-3; TRBD2 matches 9 bases. The CDR3 runs 13 residues. Trimming removed 8 bases from V and 3 bases from J; junction bases left unmatched: 3. CDR1 is MNHEY, CDR2 SVGAGI, per germline. In DNA, the CDR3 is TGTGCCAGCGGCGGGGGGGGGACAGATACGCAGTATTTT. It encodes CASGGGGTDTQYF.

The CDR3 spells CASSVTSGNSDEQFF. CDR3 sequence (DNA): TGTGCCAGCAGCGTGACTAGCGGGAATTCGGATGAGCAGTTCTTC. This rearrangement joins TRBV7-9 to TRBJ2-1; 11 bases line up with TRBD2. Germline values: CDR1 SEHNR, CDR2 FQNEAQ (reference sequence). CDR3 size: 15 residues. The V segment lost 5 bases and the J segment 8 bases; nucleotides outside the gene matches: 8.

This chain joins TRBV14 and TRBJ1-2; unclear D gene. CDR3 length: 14 residues. V was shortened by 4 bases and J by 0 bases, with 9 bases between the two germline ends. In germline, CDR1 is SGHDN, CDR2 FVKESK. CDR3 DNA sequence: TGTGCCAGCAGCCGGTGGAGATCTAACTATGGCTACACCTTC. It is translated as CASSRWRSNYGYTF.

J is TRBJ2-4 and V is TRBV24-1, with 8 bases aligning to TRBD2. Trimming removed 4 bases from V and 3 bases from J; junction bases left unmatched: 4. The CDR3 is 15 amino acids. Germline loops: CDR1 KGHDR, CDR2 SFDVKD. CDR3 in amino acids: CATSEAGGVKNIQYF. Here the CDR3 DNA reads TGTGCCACCAGTGAGGCGGGAGGCGTCAAAAACATTCAGTACTTC.

This clone has only a few counts. The chain combines TRBV12-5 with TRBJ1-2; D call uncertain. Germline loops: CDR1 LGHNT, CDR2 FRNRAP. The V gene lost 2 bases and the J gene lost 7 bases, with 8 bases spanning the gap. The CDR3 is made up of 12 amino acids. In nucleotides, the CDR3 is TGTGCTAGTGGTTTGAACTCACCTGGCTACACCTTC. Translated: CASGLNSPGYTF.

The count of this clone is one. The V gene is TRBV7-2, the J gene TRBJ2-5; perhaps TRBD1 as D (6 bases). Per germline, CDR1 SGHTA and CDR2 FQGNSA. The CDR3 consists of 17 residues. V lost 1 base and J lost 5, with 20 bases in between. The DNA for the CDR3 is TGTGCCAGCAGCTTAGGCCCCGGACAGTCATCTTCCGAGACCCAGTACTTC. Its translation is CASSLGPGQSSSETQYF.

V gene TRBV3-1 (or the pseudogene TRBV3-2) combines with J gene TRBJ1-2; 7 bases are shared with TRBD1. The V gene's germline CDR1 is LGHDT and CDR2 YNNKEL (reference sequence). V was pared by 1 base and J by 8 bases, with 4 bases of the junction left unmatched. The CDR3 sequence is 13 residues long. CDR3 in amino acids: CASSQAGTVGYTF. For the CDR3, the DNA is TGTGCCAGCAGCCAAGCCGGGACAGTAGGCTACACCTTC.

V is TRBV7-2 and J is TRBJ1-1; 8 nucleotides agree with TRBD1. The CDR3 consists of 14 residues. Germline CDR1 is SGHTA and CDR2 is FQGNSA. V was pared by 2 bases and J by 5 bases, with 4 bases of the junction left unmatched. CDR3: CASSLIRGRTEAFF. The CDR3 nucleotides read TGTGCCAGCAGCTTAATCAGGGGGCGGACTGAAGCTTTCTTT.

This clone was recorded once. CDR3 region: CASSLPGAGGPGELFF. The CDR3 DNA sequence: TGCGCCAGCAGTCTCCCCGGGGCAGGGGGTCCCGGGGAGCTGTTTTTT. The chain recombines TRBV5-1 with TRBJ2-2; TRBD1 aligns across 7 bases. The CDR3 consists of 16 residues. Germline trimming cut 5 bases from V and 6 bases from J; bases unmatched to any gene: 13. Germline V gene data show CDR1 as SGHRS and CDR2 as YFSETQ.

The rearrangement joins TRBV9 to TRBJ2-1, with 8 bases matching TRBD1. J gave up 5 bases and V 0 bases, and 4 bases lay outside the gene matches. CDR1 is SGDLS and CDR2 is YYNGEE in the germline V gene. The CDR3 has 15 residues. Here the CDR3 DNA reads TGTGCCAGCAGCGTAGGACAGGGGAGCCACAATGAGCAGTTCTTC. Translated: CASSVGQGSHNEQFF. Looking up the rest from reference TRBV9 and TRBJ2-1 gives the full variable domain: DSGVTQTPKHLITATGQRVTLRCSPRSGDLSVYWYQQSLDQGLQFLIQYYNGEERAKGNILERFSAQQFPDLHSELNLSSLELGDSALYFCASSVGQGSHNEQFFGPGTRLTVL.

The rearrangement links TRBV27 to TRBJ1-1; D might be TRBD1 (5 bases). Deletions cut 6 bases from V and 1 base from J, with 12 bases between. Germline V lookup: CDR1 MNHEY, CDR2 SMNVEV (reference sequence). This CDR3 has 14 amino acids. The CDR3 nucleotides are TGTGCCAGCAGGGGAGGGGTTGGGAACACTGAAGCTTTCTTT. Amino acids: CASRGGVGNTEAFF.

The V call is TRBV2, the J call TRBJ1-6; 8 nucleotides match TRBD1. Germline V gives CDR1 SNHLY, CDR2 FYNNEI. V dropped 5 bases and J dropped 10; count of bases not matched to a gene: 4. The CDR3 runs to 13 residues. The CDR3 DNA follows: TGTGCCAGCAGTCTCGGGACAGGATCACCCCTCCACTTT. The encoded protein is CASSLGTGSPLHF.

The chain combines TRBV9 with TRBJ2-1, with TRBD2 matching 7 bases. With V trimmed by 4 bases and J by 8 bases, 15 bases remained unmatched. Germline V gene lookup returns CDR1 SGDLS and CDR2 YYNGEE. The CDR3 has 16 amino acids. This chain's CDR3 is CASSPPSMGGVDEQFF. CDR3 DNA sequence: TGTGCCAGCAGCCCCCCGTCAATGGGAGGGGTAGATGAGCAGTTCTTC. Supplemented by reference TRBV9 and TRBJ2-1, the full variable domain reads DSGVTQTPKHLITATGQRVTLRCSPRSGDLSVYWYQQSLDQGLQFLIQYYNGEERAKGNILERFSAQQFPDLHSELNLSSLELGDSALYFCASSPPSMGGVDEQFFGPGTRLTVL.